The 5 T cell receptor beta chains below come from one sample, sequenced in a study of cytomegalovirus exposure and HLA in healthy donors. Vbeta (60) and Jbeta (13) primers were used in the PCR. TCRdb's copy holds only in-frame clones and misses some; the assay was immunoSEQ multiplex PCR. The table includes 100,000 or so clones, about 72% detected once. Sequenced sample: PBMCs. These receptors all stem from a young man in good health and CMV-seronegative.

This chain connects TRBV28 to TRBJ2-5, with TRBD2 matching 7 bases. This CDR3 spans 16 amino acids. J was trimmed by 0 bases and V by 2 bases; bases with no gene match: 6. Germline V gene data show CDR1 as MDHEN and CDR2 as SYDVKM. This chain's CDR3 is CASSLRLAEYQETQYF. The CDR3, as DNA: TGTGCCAGCAGTTTAAGGCTAGCGGAGTACCAAGAGACCCAGTACTTC.

This clone has only a few counts. V gene TRBV25-1 combines with J gene TRBJ2-7; D unresolved. The CDR3 is 14 residues long. Germline V lookup: CDR1 MGHDK, CDR2 SYGVNS. Trimming pared 10 bases from V and 4 bases from J, leaving 20 bases between. The CDR3 region is CATENVGQLYEQYF. The DNA for the CDR3 is TGTGCCACCGAAAATGTTGGGCAGCTTTACGAGCAGTACTTC.

The genes are TRBV2 and TRBJ1-5, with D unclear. Trimming took off 5 bases at V and 1 base at J, with 9 bases between the two ends. The germline gives CDR1 SNHLY, CDR2 FYNNEI. CDR3 length: 14 residues. CDR3 sequence: CASSSQQSNQPQHF. The DNA for the CDR3 is TGTGCCAGCAGTTCACAACAGAGCAATCAGCCCCAGCATTTT.

This rearrangement joins TRBV5-1 to TRBJ2-4; 10 nucleotides match TRBD1. There are 13 residues in the CDR3. CDR1 and CDR2 from the germline V gene are SGHRS and YFSETQ. V was pared by 4 bases and J by 8 bases, with 3 bases of the junction left unmatched. For the CDR3, the DNA is TGCGCCAGCAGCCGGACAGGGGGGGACATTCAGTACTTC. Translation: CASSRTGGDIQYF.

The CDR3 loop reads CASSIRGTGALSYNEQFF. The CDR3 DNA follows: TGTGCCAGCAGTATCCGCGGGACAGGCGCCCTCTCCTACAATGAGCAGTTCTTC. The V and J genes are TRBV27 and TRBJ2-1, with TRBD1 matching 8 bases. Germline assignment: CDR1 MNHEY and CDR2 SMNVEV (reference sequence). This CDR3 contains 18 residues. V lost 5 bases, J lost 0 bases, and 12 bases stayed unmatched.